This T cell receptor beta chain appears in the sequencing data of a study of blood T cells in healthy people across ages. This clonotype has more than one count but fewer than ten. A second PCR of roughly 7 to 11 cycles used a sample-barcoded 5' primer and a J-beta primer mix. TCRdb recomputed calls from the 5' RACE reads with MiXCR, one row per CDR3 protein. The sample gives hundreds of thousands of distinct CDR3 sequences, around half of which show up once; around 23% is in the top ten. The receptor was isolated from a man of 80 years or more in good health. The material sequenced was blood.

Here the CDR3 reads CSAKLPAAGEQFF. The CDR3 DNA follows: TGCAGTGCAAAGCTACCTGCCGCAGGTGAGCAGTTCTTC. The chain has TRBV20-1 and TRBJ2-1; D is unresolved. From germline, CDR1 is DFQATT and CDR2 SNEGSKA (reference sequence). The CDR3 totals 13 residues. Trimming took off 6 bases at V and 9 bases at J, with 18 bases between the two ends.